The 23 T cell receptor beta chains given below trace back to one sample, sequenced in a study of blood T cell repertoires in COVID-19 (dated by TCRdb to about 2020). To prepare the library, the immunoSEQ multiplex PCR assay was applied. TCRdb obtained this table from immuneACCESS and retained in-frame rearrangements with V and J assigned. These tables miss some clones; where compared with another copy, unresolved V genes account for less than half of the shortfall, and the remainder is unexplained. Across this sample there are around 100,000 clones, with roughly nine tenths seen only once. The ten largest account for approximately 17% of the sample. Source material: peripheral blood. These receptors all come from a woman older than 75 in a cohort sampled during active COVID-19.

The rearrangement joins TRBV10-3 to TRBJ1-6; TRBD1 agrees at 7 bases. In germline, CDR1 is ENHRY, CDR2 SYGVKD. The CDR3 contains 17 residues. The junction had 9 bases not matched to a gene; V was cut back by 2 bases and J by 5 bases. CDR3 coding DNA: TGTGCCATCAGTGAGATTTTGACAGGGCCAAATAATTCACCCCTCCACTTT. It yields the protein CAISEILTGPNNSPLHF.

In nucleotides, the CDR3 is TGTGCCAGCAGTTGGCTCAGGGCCTTGAACACTGAAGCTTTCTTT. Protein: CASSWLRALNTEAFF. The chain carries TRBV6-6 and TRBJ1-1; a possible D gene is TRBD1 (5 bases). This CDR3 is 15 amino acids long. Trimming stripped 4 bases from V and 0 bases from J, with 12 bases between. The germline gives CDR1 MNHNY, CDR2 SVGAGI (reference sequence).

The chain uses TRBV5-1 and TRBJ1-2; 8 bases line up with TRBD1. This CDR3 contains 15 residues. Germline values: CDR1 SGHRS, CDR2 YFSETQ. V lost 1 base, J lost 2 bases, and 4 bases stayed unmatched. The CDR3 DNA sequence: TGCGCCAGCAGCTTGCAGGGGGCGGGCAACTATGGCTACACCTTC. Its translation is CASSLQGAGNYGYTF.

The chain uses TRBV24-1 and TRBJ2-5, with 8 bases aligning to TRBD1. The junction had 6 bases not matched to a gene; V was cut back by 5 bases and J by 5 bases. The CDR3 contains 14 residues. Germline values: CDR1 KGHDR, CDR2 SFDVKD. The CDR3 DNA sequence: TGTGCCACCAGTGGTGGACAGGGTAAGGAGACCCAGTACTTC. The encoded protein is CATSGGQGKETQYF.

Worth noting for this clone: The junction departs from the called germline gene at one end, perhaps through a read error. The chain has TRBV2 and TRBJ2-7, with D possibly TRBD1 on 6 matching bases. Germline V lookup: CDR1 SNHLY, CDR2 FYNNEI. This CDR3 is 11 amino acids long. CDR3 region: CASSAPGQHQF. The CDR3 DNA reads TGTGCCAGCAGTGCCCCGGGACAACATCAATTC.

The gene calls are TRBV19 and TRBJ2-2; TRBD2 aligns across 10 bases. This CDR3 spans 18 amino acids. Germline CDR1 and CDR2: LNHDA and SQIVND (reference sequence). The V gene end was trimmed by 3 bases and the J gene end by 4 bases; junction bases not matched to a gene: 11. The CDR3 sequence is CASSIQREGLVITGELFF. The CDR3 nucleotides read TGTGCCAGTAGTATCCAGCGGGAGGGATTGGTGATCACCGGGGAGCTGTTTTTT.

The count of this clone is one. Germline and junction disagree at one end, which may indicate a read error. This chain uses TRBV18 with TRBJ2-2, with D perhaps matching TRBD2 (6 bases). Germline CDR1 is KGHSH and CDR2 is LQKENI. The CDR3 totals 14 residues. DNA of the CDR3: TGTGCCAGCTCCCCACCCCGGGGGAGCGGGGAGCTGTTTTTT. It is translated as CASSPPRGSGELFF.

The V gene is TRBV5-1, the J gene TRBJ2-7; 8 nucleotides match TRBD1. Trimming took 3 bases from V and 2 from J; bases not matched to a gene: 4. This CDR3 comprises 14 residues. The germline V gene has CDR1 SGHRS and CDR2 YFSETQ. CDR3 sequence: CASSWTGTTYEQYF. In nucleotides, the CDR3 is TGCGCCAGCAGCTGGACAGGGACCACCTACGAGCAGTACTTC.

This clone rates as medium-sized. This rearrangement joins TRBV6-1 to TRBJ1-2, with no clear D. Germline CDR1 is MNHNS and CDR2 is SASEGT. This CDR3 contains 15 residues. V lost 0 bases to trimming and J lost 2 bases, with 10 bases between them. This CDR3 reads CASSEAEGMNYGYTF. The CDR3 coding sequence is TGTGCCAGCAGTGAAGCGGAGGGTATGAACTATGGCTACACCTTC.

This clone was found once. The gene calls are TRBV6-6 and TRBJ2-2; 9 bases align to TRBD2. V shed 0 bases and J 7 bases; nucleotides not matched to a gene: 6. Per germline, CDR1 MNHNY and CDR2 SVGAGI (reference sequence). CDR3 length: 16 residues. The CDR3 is CASSYSGTSFGGELFF. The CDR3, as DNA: TGTGCCAGCAGTTACTCTGGGACTAGCTTTGGCGGGGAGCTGTTTTTT.

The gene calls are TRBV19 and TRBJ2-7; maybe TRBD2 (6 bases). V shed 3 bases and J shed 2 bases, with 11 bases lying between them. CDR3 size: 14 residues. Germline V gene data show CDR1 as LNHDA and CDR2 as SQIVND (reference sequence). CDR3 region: CASSIGSGPYEQYF. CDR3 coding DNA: TGTGCCAGTAGTATCGGTAGCGGCCCCTACGAGCAGTACTTC.

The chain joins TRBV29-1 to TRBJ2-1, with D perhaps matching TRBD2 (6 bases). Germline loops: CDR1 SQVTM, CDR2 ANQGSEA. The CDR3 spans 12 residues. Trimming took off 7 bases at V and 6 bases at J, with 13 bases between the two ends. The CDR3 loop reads CSGWLGGNEQFF. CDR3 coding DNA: TGCAGCGGTTGGTTGGGGGGCAATGAGCAGTTCTTC.

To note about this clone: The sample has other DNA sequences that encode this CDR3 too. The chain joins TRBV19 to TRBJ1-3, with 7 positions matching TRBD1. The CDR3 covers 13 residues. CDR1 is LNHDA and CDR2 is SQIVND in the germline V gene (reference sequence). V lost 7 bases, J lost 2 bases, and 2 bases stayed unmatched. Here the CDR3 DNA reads TGTGCCAGTACGAGGGGGCCTGGAAACACCATATATTTT. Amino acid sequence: CASTRGPGNTIYF.

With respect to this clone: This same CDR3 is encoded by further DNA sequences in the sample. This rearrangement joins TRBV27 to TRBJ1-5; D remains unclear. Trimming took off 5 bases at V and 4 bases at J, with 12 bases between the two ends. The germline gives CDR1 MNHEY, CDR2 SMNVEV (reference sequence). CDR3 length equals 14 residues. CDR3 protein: CASSLVGGNQPQHF. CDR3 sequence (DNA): TGTGCCAGCAGTCTGGTTGGCGGAAATCAGCCCCAGCATTTT.

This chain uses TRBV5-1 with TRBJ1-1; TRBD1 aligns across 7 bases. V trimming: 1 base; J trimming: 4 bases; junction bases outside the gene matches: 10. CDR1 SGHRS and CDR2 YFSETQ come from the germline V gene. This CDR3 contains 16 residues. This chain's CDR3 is CASSLKAGGGSTEAFF. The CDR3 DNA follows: TGCGCCAGCAGCTTGAAGGCAGGGGGTGGGAGCACTGAAGCTTTCTTT.

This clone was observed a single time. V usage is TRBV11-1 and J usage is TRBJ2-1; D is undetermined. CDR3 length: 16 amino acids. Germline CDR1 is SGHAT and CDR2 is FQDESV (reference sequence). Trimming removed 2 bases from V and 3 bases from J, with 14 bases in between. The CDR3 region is CASSLTVTSYYNEQFF. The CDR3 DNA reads TGTGCCAGCAGCTTAACCGTGACAAGTTACTACAATGAGCAGTTCTTC.

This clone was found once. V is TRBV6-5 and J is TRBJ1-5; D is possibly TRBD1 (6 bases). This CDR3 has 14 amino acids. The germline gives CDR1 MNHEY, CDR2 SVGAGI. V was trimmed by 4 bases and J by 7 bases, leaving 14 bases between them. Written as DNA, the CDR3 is TGTGCCAGCAGTTCAACAGGGAGGGAACAGCCCCAGCATTTT. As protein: CASSSTGREQPQHF.

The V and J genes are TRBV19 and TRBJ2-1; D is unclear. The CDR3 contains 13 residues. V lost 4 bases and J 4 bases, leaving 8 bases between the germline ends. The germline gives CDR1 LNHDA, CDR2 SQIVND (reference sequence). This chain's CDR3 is CASSTIGYNEQFF. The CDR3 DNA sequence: TGTGCCAGTAGTACGATCGGGTACAATGAGCAGTTCTTC.

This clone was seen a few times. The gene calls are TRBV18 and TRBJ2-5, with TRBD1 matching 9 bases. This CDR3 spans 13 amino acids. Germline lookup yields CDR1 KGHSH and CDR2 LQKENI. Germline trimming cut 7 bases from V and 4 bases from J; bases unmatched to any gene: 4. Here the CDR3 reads CASFGGQGETQYF. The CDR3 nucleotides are TGTGCCAGCTTCGGGGGACAGGGAGAGACCCAGTACTTC.

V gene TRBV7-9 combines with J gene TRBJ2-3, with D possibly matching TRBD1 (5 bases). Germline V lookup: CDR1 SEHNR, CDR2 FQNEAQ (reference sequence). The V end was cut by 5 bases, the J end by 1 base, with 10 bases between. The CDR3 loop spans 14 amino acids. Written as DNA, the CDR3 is TGTGCCAGCAGCCCAATACAGGGCACAGATACGCAGTATTTT. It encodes CASSPIQGTDTQYF.

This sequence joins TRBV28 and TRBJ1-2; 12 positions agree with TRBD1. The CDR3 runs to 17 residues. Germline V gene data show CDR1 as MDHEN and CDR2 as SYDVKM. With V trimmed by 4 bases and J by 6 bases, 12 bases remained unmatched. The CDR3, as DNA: TGTGCCAGCAGTTCGGCCGGGACAGGGGGCTTCCTGGATGGCTACACCTTC. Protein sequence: CASSSAGTGGFLDGYTF.

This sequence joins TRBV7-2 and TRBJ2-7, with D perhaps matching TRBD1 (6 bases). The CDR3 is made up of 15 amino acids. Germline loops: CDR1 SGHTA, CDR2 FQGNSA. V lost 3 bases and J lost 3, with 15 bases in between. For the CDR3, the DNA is TGTGCCAGCAGCTTGGCCTCTGGACAGAACTACGAGCAGTACTTC. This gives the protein CASSLASGQNYEQYF.

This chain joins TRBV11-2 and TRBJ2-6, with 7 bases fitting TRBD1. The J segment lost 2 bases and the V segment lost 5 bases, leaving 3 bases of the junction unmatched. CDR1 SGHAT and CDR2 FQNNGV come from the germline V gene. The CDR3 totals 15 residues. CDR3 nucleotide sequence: TGTGCCAGCAGCCTGCAGGGGGCTGGGGCCAACGTCCTGACTTTC. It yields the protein CASSLQGAGANVLTF.